This T cell receptor beta chain was profiled in a study of OX40 agonist ivuxolimab in advanced cancers. Study background: Patients were treated with ivuxolimab, an agonistic anti-OX40 (CD134) antibody.

TCRdb's copy holds only in-frame clones and misses some; the assay was immunoSEQ multiplex PCR. The table shows some 41,000 clones, with about 86% occurring only once. This CDR3 region has 13 residues. Per germline, CDR1 SGHAT and CDR2 FQNNGV. V was clipped by 3 bases and J by 4 bases, with 9 bases between them. The chain is built from TRBV11-2 and TRBJ2-5; D gene unclear. The clonotype was recovered from an adult with an advanced solid tumor such as melanoma, head and neck, liver or kidney cancer. The material was CD4+ or CD8+ T cells sorted from blood, obtained in a trial of the OX40 agonist ivuxolimab. This CDR3 is CASSFSVGETQYF. The CDR3 DNA is TGTGCCAGCAGCTTTTCGGTTGGAGAGACCCAGTACTTC. Based on the CDR3 plus reference TRBV11-2 and TRBJ2-5, the full variable domain is EAGVAQSPRYKIIEKRQSVAFWCNPISGHATLYWYQQILGQGPKLLIQFQNNGVVDDSQLPKDRFSAERLKGVDSTLKIQPAKLEDSAVYLCASSFSVGETQYFGPGTRLLVL.